This T cell receptor beta chain stems from a study of regulatory T cells in long-lasting Graves disease. The time point here: newly diagnosed GD, antithyroid drugs for less than 3 months. The TCR library was made from RNA extracted from PBMCs. Each patient gave approximately 10 milliliters of EDTA-anticoagulated peripheral blood. This clonotype was picked up many times. Its antigen remains unidentified. Germline CDR1 MDHEN, CDR2 SYDVKM. The ends were cut back, 5 bases at V and 4 bases at J, with 14 bases in the middle. The CDR3 extends over 14 amino acids. Sequencing libraries for TCR beta were prepared with iRepertoire HTBI primers and Arm-PCR of CDR3 regions. In the authors' methods: The identification of approximately 62 TRBV and 14 TRBJ segments was made across samples. TCRdb re-derived calls from the multiplex PCR reads in MiXCR, one entry per CDR3 protein. The V and J calls reflect TCRdb's pipeline rather than the authors' work. Of 440,000 or so distinct CDR3 sequences in the sample, 16% were seen once.

Findings of the study overall: Persistent Graves' patients possessed reduced TCR diversity relative to recently diagnosed ones. Sample size was small, which may have lowered accuracy.

The sample was also reused in another study, on T cells in Graves' hyperthyroidism and ophthalmopathy.

The material sequenced was peripheral blood mononuclear cells (PBMCs), taken at new diagnosis, from a patient treated with antithyroid drugs. The chain carries TRBV28 and TRBJ1-2; D remains ambiguous. This TCR derives from a woman in her 30s with Graves disease. The CDR3 here is CASSPLGGFYGYTF. CDR3 DNA: TGTGCCAGCAGTCCCCTCGGCGGGTTCTATGGCTACACCTTC.